This T cell receptor beta chain was sequenced during a study of T cells in localized non-small cell lung cancer. General study points: Higher T cell density in the blood was associated with longer overall survival, whereas higher adjacent-lung clonality associated with shorter survival. Adjacent lung tissue had a median around 57 of the top 100 clones found in the tumor. Among the tissues sampled, uninvolved adjacent lung had the highest T cell clonality, above tumor. Sequencing covered just one tumor region, so heterogeneity cannot be ruled out.

Produced via immunoSEQ multiplex PCR; TCRdb's table is partial and in-frame only. The data hold some 90,000 clones, with roughly 89% observed a single time. Trimming pared 0 bases from V and 3 bases from J, leaving 8 bases between. Germline-derived CDR1 and CDR2 are WNHNN and SYGVQD (reference sequence). The CDR3 extends over 14 amino acids. Details on this clone: What it recognizes is unknown.

This rearrangement joins TRBV10-1 to TRBJ1-1; possible D gene TRBD1, 5 bases. The specimen was peripheral blood, collected before any cancer treatment. The TCR was taken from a man aged 40 to 75 with stage I squamous cell lung carcinoma. The CDR3 DNA sequence: TGCGCCAGCAGTGAGTCGGGGGAGGACACTGAAGCTTTCTTT. Translated: CASSESGEDTEAFF.